The 32 T cell receptor beta chains below were found in one sample sequenced in a study of shared clonotypes between healthy human individuals. CD45RO negativity and positive selection for CCR7 defined naive CD8 cells, a population that excluded terminally differentiated effector memory CD45RA+ cells. TCRdb keeps only in-frame clones here, not all; method: immunoSEQ multiplex PCR. The sample shows roughly 650,000 clones, about 96% of them seen only once. Specimen: naive CD8+ T cells sorted from blood. The receptors shown here come from a woman aged 30 to 39 in good health.

The chain has TRBV29-1 and TRBJ1-1; TRBD1 aligns across 9 bases. In germline, CDR1 is SQVTM, CDR2 ANQGSEA. V dropped 6 bases and J dropped 7; count of bases not matched to a gene: 9. The CDR3 extends over 13 amino acids. DNA of the CDR3: TGCAGCGTGTCCGGGACAGGGCTGGGTGAAGCTTTCTTT. This translates into CSVSGTGLGEAFF.

The chain carries TRBV19 and TRBJ1-1; 8 bases are a match to TRBD1. The CDR3 extends over 13 amino acids. The germline V gene has CDR1 LNHDA and CDR2 SQIVND (reference sequence). With 4 bases clipped from V and 6 bases from J, the junction kept 4 bases outside the gene matches. The CDR3 nucleotides read TGTGCCAGTAGTACAGGGGGCGGAGCTGAAGCTTTCTTT. Translated: CASSTGGGAEAFF.

This clone was recorded only once. The chain carries TRBV29-1 and TRBJ2-5, with 7 bases that match TRBD1. The assigned J gene may be wrong: the sequence end matches TRBJ2-7 better. The CDR3 covers 13 residues. Germline V gene lookup returns CDR1 SQVTM and CDR2 ANQGSEA. This CDR3 is CSVIGQAAYEQYF. CDR3 sequence (DNA): TGCAGCGTGATAGGACAGGCCGCCTACGAGCAGTACTTC.

CDR3 region: CASSLITSGTQETQYF. The CDR3 DNA reads as TGTGCCAGCAGCTTAATCACTAGCGGAACCCAAGAGACCCAGTACTTC. The rearrangement uses TRBV7-9 and TRBJ2-5; 8 bases fit TRBD2. V gave up 2 bases and J gave up 1 base; unmatched junction bases: 6. This CDR3 contains 16 residues. Germline loops: CDR1 SEHNR, CDR2 FQNEAQ (reference sequence).

V gene TRBV5-4 combines with J gene TRBJ1-5, with D hard to call. The CDR3 covers 15 residues. The germline V and J ends were trimmed by 3 bases and 0 bases, with 10 bases remaining between them. CDR1 SGHNT and CDR2 YYREEE come from the germline V gene (reference sequence). The CDR3 coding sequence is TGTGCCAGCAGCTCCGGGCCGTATAGCAATCAGCCCCAGCATTTT. It yields the protein CASSSGPYSNQPQHF.

The V gene is TRBV7-9, the J gene TRBJ2-5; D is perhaps TRBD1 or TRBD2 (5 bases each). The closer fit of TRBJ2-7 to the DNA end suggests the J call may be wrong. The CDR3 is made up of 13 amino acids. Germline-derived CDR1 and CDR2 are SEHNR and FQNEAQ (reference sequence). The CDR3 loop reads CASSWGGGYEQYF. The CDR3 nucleotides read TGTGCCAGCAGCTGGGGTGGGGGCTACGAGCAGTACTTC.

The V call is TRBV5-8, the J call TRBJ2-7; TRBD2 aligns across 16 bases. V lost 5 bases and J lost 4; bases outside the gene matches: 6. This CDR3 has 16 amino acids. Germline V gene lookup returns CDR1 SGHTS and CDR2 YDEGEE. Here the CDR3 DNA reads TGTGCCAGCAGTTCGGGACTAGCGGGAGGGTTTTACGAGCAGTACTTC. Encoded protein: CASSSGLAGGFYEQYF.

The V call is TRBV6-1, the J call TRBJ2-7; perhaps TRBD1 as D (6 bases). V lost 7 bases and J 1 base, leaving 14 bases between the germline ends. Looked up from germline, CDR1 is MNHNS and CDR2 is SASEGT. The CDR3 spans 14 residues. CDR3 DNA sequence: TGTGCCAGCAAAATGGACAGCCGATCCTACGAGCAGTACTTC. This codes for CASKMDSRSYEQYF.

The rearrangement uses TRBV7-2 and TRBJ1-2; D is undetermined. This CDR3 region has 15 residues. V lost 0 bases and J 4 bases, leaving 12 bases between the germline ends. Germline V gene lookup returns CDR1 SGHTA and CDR2 FQGNSA. The CDR3, as DNA: TGTGCCAGCAGCTTAGCGACCCCGGGATTCTATGGCTACACCTTC. The encoded protein is CASSLATPGFYGYTF.

The rearrangement uses TRBV10-3 and TRBJ2-7; D perhaps matches TRBD1 (6 bases). Germline lookup yields CDR1 ENHRY and CDR2 SYGVKD. Trimming cost V 9 bases and J 4 bases, with 10 bases left between them. This CDR3 has 11 residues. CDR3 in DNA: TGTGCCATTTGGACAGAGTACGAGCAGTACTTC. This translates into CAIWTEYEQYF.

In this sample, this clone turned up once. DNA for the CDR3: TGTGCCAGCAGCGAGGCCAACGTCCTGACTTTC. It is translated as CASSEANVLTF. The gene calls are TRBV28 and TRBJ2-6, with D unresolved. This CDR3 is built from 11 residues. The V end was cut by 6 bases, the J end by 6 bases, with 3 bases between. Germline V gene lookup returns CDR1 MDHEN and CDR2 SYDVKM.

The chain combines TRBV5-6 with TRBJ1-2; D remains unclear. CDR1 is SGHDT and CDR2 is YYEEEE in the germline V gene. With 7 bases removed from V and 7 bases from J, the gap between germline ends came to 11 bases. This CDR3 is 11 amino acids long. CDR3 loop: CASGPPGGYTF. Here the CDR3 DNA reads TGTGCCAGCGGCCCCCCGGGTGGCTACACCTTC.

The chain recombines TRBV2 with TRBJ2-2, with 11 bases that match TRBD2. The germline V gene encodes CDR1 SNHLY and CDR2 FYNNEI. V gave up 9 bases and J gave up 7 bases; unmatched junction bases: 7. The CDR3 totals 14 residues. CDR3 amino acids: CARRTSGPIGELFF. The CDR3 DNA reads TGTGCCAGGCGGACTAGCGGGCCCATCGGGGAGCTGTTTTTT.

The chain employs TRBV19 and TRBJ2-7; D remains ambiguous. V lost 0 bases, J lost 4 bases, and 16 bases lay in between. This CDR3 contains 16 residues. The germline V gene encodes CDR1 LNHDA and CDR2 SQIVND (reference sequence). The CDR3 protein is CASSIDFVAGPYEQYF. The CDR3 DNA is TGTGCCAGTAGTATAGATTTTGTGGCTGGACCGTACGAGCAGTACTTC.

The CDR3 coding sequence is TGCGCCAGCAGCGTTGGGCTAGCGGGAGTCTCCTACAATGAGCAGTTCTTC. It specifies CASSVGLAGVSYNEQFF. V usage is TRBV5-1 and J usage is TRBJ2-1; TRBD2 aligns across 10 bases. Per germline, CDR1 SGHRS and CDR2 YFSETQ. V trimming: 4 bases; J trimming: 0 bases; junction bases outside the gene matches: 7. The CDR3 totals 17 residues.

The chain carries TRBV5-1 and TRBJ1-1, with D unclear. The germline V gene encodes CDR1 SGHRS and CDR2 YFSETQ. Trimming left V 6 bases short and J 1 base short, with 10 bases between. The CDR3 has 13 residues. CDR3 protein: CASKLGPNTEAFF. CDR3 bases: TGCGCCAGCAAGTTGGGCCCGAACACTGAAGCTTTCTTT. Together with reference TRBV5-1 and TRBJ1-1, the CDR3 gives the full variable domain: KAGVTQTPRYLIKTRGQQVTLSCSPISGHRSVSWYQQTPGQGLQFLFEYFSETQRNKGNFPGRFSGRQFSNSRSEMNVSTLELGDSALYLCASKLGPNTEAFFGQGTRLTVV.

V is TRBV7-8 and J is TRBJ2-3; D possibly corresponds to TRBD1 (8 bases). The length of the CDR3 is 19 residues. From germline, CDR1 is SGHVS and CDR2 FQNEAQ. Trimming removed 3 bases from V and 8 bases from J, with 30 bases in between. The CDR3 DNA follows: TGTGCCAGCAGCTTGTACCTAGAACCGGGACAGGCGGTAGCGGGTACGCAGTATTTT. This codes for CASSLYLEPGQAVAGTQYF.

The chain employs TRBV30 and TRBJ1-2, with TRBD1 matching 7 bases. This CDR3 comprises 13 residues. Germline-derived CDR1 and CDR2 are GTSNPN and SVGIG (reference sequence). The V segment lost 2 bases and the J segment 8 bases; nucleotides outside the gene matches: 8. CDR3 sequence: CAWSWDTGEGYTF. CDR3 in DNA: TGTGCCTGGAGTTGGGACACAGGGGAAGGCTACACCTTC.

The chain employs TRBV6-5 and TRBJ2-7; tentatively, D is TRBD1 (5 bases). With 4 bases removed from V and 4 bases from J, the gap between germline ends came to 20 bases. This CDR3 has 16 residues. Germline loops: CDR1 MNHEY, CDR2 SVGAGI. The CDR3 spells CASSSPQGTRPYEQYF. The DNA of the CDR3 is TGTGCCAGCAGTTCGCCTCAGGGTACCCGACCTTACGAGCAGTACTTC.

This sequence joins TRBV9 and TRBJ2-1, with D possibly matching TRBD2 (5 bases). Trimming removed 0 bases from V and 3 bases from J, with 13 bases in between. CDR3 length equals 16 residues. The germline CDR1 and CDR2 sequences are SGDLS and YYNGEE. The CDR3 DNA is TGTGCCAGCAGCGTAGATCAGCGGATGATCTACAATGAGCAGTTCTTC. The encoded protein is CASSVDQRMIYNEQFF.

The chain joins TRBV29-1 to TRBJ2-3; no firm D call. From germline, CDR1 is SQVTM and CDR2 ANQGSEA. The CDR3 loop spans 15 amino acids. The germline V and J ends were trimmed by 5 bases and 5 bases, with 20 bases remaining between them. The CDR3 loop is CSVSGARVRVDTQYF. The CDR3 DNA reads as TGCAGCGTTTCAGGAGCAAGGGTTAGAGTAGATACGCAGTATTTT.

The V call is TRBV11-2, the J call TRBJ1-1, with no clear D. Germline CDR1 SGHAT, CDR2 FQNNGV. V was cut by 0 bases and J by 4 bases, with 3 bases left in between. CDR3 length: 12 residues. CDR3: CASSLDSTEAFF. The CDR3 DNA follows: TGTGCCAGCAGCTTAGATTCCACTGAAGCTTTCTTT. Based on the CDR3 plus reference TRBV11-2 and TRBJ1-1, the full variable domain is EAGVAQSPRYKIIEKRQSVAFWCNPISGHATLYWYQQILGQGPKLLIQFQNNGVVDDSQLPKDRFSAERLKGVDSTLKIQPAKLEDSAVYLCASSLDSTEAFFGQGTRLTVV.

The V call is TRBV10-3, the J call TRBJ1-2; D unclear. The CDR3 sequence is 11 residues long. The V gene lost 2 bases and the J gene lost 13 bases, with 11 bases spanning the gap. Germline V gene sequence: CDR1 ENHRY, CDR2 SYGVKD. CDR3 amino acids: CAISENSLATF. The CDR3 DNA is TGTGCCATCAGTGAGAACAGCCTAGCCACCTTC.

The rearrangement uses TRBV14 and TRBJ2-1; weak D call: TRBD2 (5 bases). The CDR3 is 13 amino acids. Between the trimmed V and J ends, which lost 1 base and 7 bases, there was a span of 8 bases. The germline V gene has CDR1 SGHDN and CDR2 FVKESK. CDR3 nucleotides: TGTGCCAGCAGCCAAGCTCGGGGTAATGAGCAGTTCTTC. Amino acid sequence: CASSQARGNEQFF.

This sequence joins TRBV4-2 and TRBJ2-2; the match to TRBD2 covers 11 bases. The ends lost 4 bases at V and 7 bases at J; junction bases unmatched: 17. CDR1 is LGHNA and CDR2 is YNFKEQ in the germline V gene. The CDR3 has 19 amino acids. CDR3 sequence: CASSLPNSGRAAGNGELFF. The CDR3, as DNA: TGTGCCAGCAGCCTACCCAATAGCGGGAGGGCAGCGGGTAACGGGGAGCTGTTTTTT.

The chain carries TRBV28 and TRBJ2-1, with no clear D. The length of the CDR3 is 14 residues. V lost 6 bases and J lost 4, with 13 bases in between. CDR1 is MDHEN and CDR2 is SYDVKM in the germline V gene. The CDR3 is CASSTSQPYNEQFF. The DNA for the CDR3 is TGTGCCAGCAGCACGAGTCAGCCTTACAATGAGCAGTTCTTC.

The CDR3 here is CASSFLGVGVPYEQYF. For the CDR3, the DNA is TGTGCCAGCAGTTTCCTTGGGGTCGGGGTGCCCTACGAGCAGTACTTC. The gene calls are TRBV28 and TRBJ2-7; a possible D gene is TRBD2 (5 bases). The V end lost 3 bases, the J end lost 2 bases, and 17 bases lay between the germline ends. The germline V gene encodes CDR1 MDHEN and CDR2 SYDVKM. The CDR3 sequence is 16 residues long.

The chain uses TRBV10-1 and TRBJ2-7; 9 nucleotides agree with TRBD1. Germline CDR1 reads WNHNN; CDR2 reads SYGVQD (reference sequence). V lost 7 bases and J lost 6; bases outside the gene matches: 7. The CDR3 has 13 residues. CDR3 residues: CASTRTGESEQYF. As DNA, the CDR3 is TGCGCCAGCACTCGGACAGGGGAGAGCGAGCAGTACTTC.

This chain connects TRBV27 to TRBJ2-7; D unresolved. Germline CDR1 MNHEY, CDR2 SMNVEV (reference sequence). The germline V and J ends were trimmed by 2 bases and 3 bases, with 20 bases remaining between them. This CDR3 is 17 amino acids long. Here the CDR3 reads CASSLTLWSAENYEQYF. The CDR3 DNA reads as TGTGCCAGCAGTTTAACCCTGTGGAGCGCGGAGAACTACGAGCAGTACTTC.

The rearrangement uses TRBV27 and TRBJ2-5; 10 bases match TRBD2. Looked up from germline, CDR1 is MNHEY and CDR2 is SMNVEV (reference sequence). This CDR3 is 14 amino acids long. The junction had 12 bases not matched to a gene; V was cut back by 10 bases and J by 7 bases. The CDR3 nucleotides are TGTGCCACCGTGTCTAGCGGGAGAAGGGGGACCCAGTACTTC. This translates into CATVSSGRRGTQYF.

The chain couples TRBV11-1 to TRBJ1-1, with D hard to call. Deletions cut 2 bases from V and 0 bases from J, with 4 bases between. This CDR3 spans 13 amino acids. Germline V CDR1 and CDR2: SGHAT, FQDESV (reference sequence). The DNA of the CDR3 is TGTGCCAGCAGCTTAAGCATGAACACTGAAGCTTTCTTT. Its protein is CASSLSMNTEAFF.

The gene calls are TRBV6-5 and TRBJ2-1; D is uncertain. The germline V and J ends were trimmed by 8 bases and 7 bases, with 12 bases remaining between them. Germline values: CDR1 MNHEY, CDR2 SVGAGI. There are 12 residues in the CDR3. The CDR3 sequence is CASGSSRNEQFF. In DNA form, the CDR3 reads TGTGCCAGCGGCTCTTCGAGGAATGAGCAGTTCTTC.